Below, one T cell receptor beta chain is given with its context. This entry comes from a study of T cell changes during pregnancy in multiple sclerosis. Per the germline V gene, CDR1 is LNHDA and CDR2 is SQIVND (reference sequence). The CDR3 extends over 15 amino acids. The V gene end was trimmed by 6 bases and the J gene end by 0 bases; junction bases not matched to a gene: 4. Here immunoSEQ multiplex PCR was the method, and the copy in TCRdb shows in-frame clones only, minus some. The repertoire holds around 30,000 clones, 93% seen once, with roughly 0.42% in the top ten. The receptor's source is a female donor with multiple sclerosis, enrolled in a pregnancy study. The source was CD4+ T cells from peripheral blood mononuclear cells, collected after pregnancy. This chain joins TRBV19 and TRBJ2-1; TRBD1 aligns across 8 bases. The CDR3 spells CASRDRGSSYNEQFF. The CDR3 DNA reads TGTGCCAGTAGAGACAGGGGAAGCTCCTACAATGAGCAGTTCTTC.